One sample yielded the 28 T cell receptor beta chains listed below, sequenced in a study of T cell responses to AZD1222 COVID-19 vaccine. Using immunoSEQ multiplex PCR, the repertoire was profiled, and TCRdb retains in-frame clones only, with some absent. Of 100,000 to 150,000 clones in the sample, more than 75% were seen once. The source was peripheral blood, collected 28 days after the second AZD1222 dose. These receptors were taken from an adult who received the AZD1222 COVID-19 vaccine.

V is TRBV28 and J is TRBJ1-5, with 7 bases fitting TRBD1. V was clipped by 5 bases and J by 4 bases; unmatched bases: 11. This CDR3 is 16 amino acids long. The germline V gene has CDR1 MDHEN and CDR2 SYDVKM. DNA of the CDR3: TGTGCCAGCAGTAGACCCCAGACAGGGATGAATCAGCCCCAGCATTTT. It yields the protein CASSRPQTGMNQPQHF.

This clone has only a few counts. The J gene is TRBJ2-1, the V gene TRBV10-3, with TRBD2 matching over 9 bases. The germline gives CDR1 ENHRY, CDR2 SYGVKD. The CDR3 is 15 amino acids. V was pared by 6 bases and J by 5 bases, with 8 bases of the junction left unmatched. CDR3 sequence reads: CAIRRAGGLDNEQFF. In DNA, the CDR3 is TGTGCCATCAGAAGAGCGGGAGGTCTTGACAATGAGCAGTTCTTC.

This chain links TRBV6-4 with TRBJ1-6; D unresolved. Germline V gene lookup returns CDR1 MRHNA and CDR2 SNTAGT. The length of the CDR3 is 17 residues. The germline V and J ends were trimmed by 2 bases and 0 bases, with 11 bases remaining between them. The CDR3: CASSDPVGSSYNSPLHF. The CDR3, as DNA: TGTGCCAGCAGTGACCCCGTGGGTAGCTCCTATAATTCACCCCTCCACTTT.

CDR3 nucleotide sequence: TGTGCCAGCAGCTTAACGTTTTCAGGGGGTGAAGCTTTCTTT. Translated: CASSLTFSGGEAFF. The chain joins TRBV7-9 to TRBJ1-1; 7 nucleotides align to TRBD1. J lost 7 bases, V lost 2 bases, and 7 bases had no gene match. Germline V gives CDR1 SEHNR, CDR2 FQNEAQ (reference sequence). The CDR3 totals 14 residues.

The chain links TRBV27 to TRBJ2-3, with 9 bases aligning to TRBD2. Germline CDR1 and CDR2: MNHEY and SMNVEV (reference sequence). The CDR3 loop spans 18 amino acids. V dropped 4 bases and J dropped 4; count of bases not matched to a gene: 15. CDR3 in DNA: TGTGCCAGCAGTTCCATCCCACGGTGGCGGGAGGGGGCAGATACGCAGTATTTT. It translates to CASSSIPRWREGADTQYF.

This clone was seen once. The gene calls are TRBV19 and TRBJ1-1, with TRBD1 matching 9 bases. Trimming took 7 bases from V and 8 from J; bases not matched to a gene: 5. Germline CDR1 reads LNHDA; CDR2 reads SQIVND (reference sequence). The CDR3 runs to 12 residues. CDR3 loop: CASIGQGWEAFF. The CDR3 DNA sequence: TGTGCCAGTATTGGACAGGGGTGGGAAGCTTTCTTT. Combining the CDR3 with reference TRBV19 and TRBJ1-1 gives the whole variable domain DGGITQSPKYLFRKEGQNVTLSCEQNLNHDAMYWYRQDPGQGLRLIYYSQIVNDFQKGDIAEGYSVSREKKESFPLTVTSAQKNPTAFYLCASIGQGWEAFFGQGTRLTVV.

The gene calls are TRBV6-5 and TRBJ2-2, with TRBD2 as a possible D gene (5 bases). The germline CDR1 and CDR2 sequences are MNHEY and SVGAGI. Trimming stripped 4 bases from V and 5 bases from J, with 11 bases between. This CDR3 spans 14 amino acids. DNA of the CDR3: TGTGCCAGCAGTTTAAGGACTGGAACCGGGGAGCTGTTTTTT. It is translated as CASSLRTGTGELFF.

In regard to this clone: The sample holds other DNA sequences that translate to the same CDR3. The chain combines TRBV5-1 with TRBJ2-1; either TRBD1 or TRBD2 may fit D (5 bases each). V lost 0 bases to trimming and J lost 4 bases, with 8 bases between them. CDR3 length equals 14 residues. Germline V gene sequence: CDR1 SGHRS, CDR2 YFSETQ. CDR3 region: CASSLGDRYNEQFF. The CDR3 DNA reads as TGCGCCAGCAGCTTGGGGGACCGTTACAATGAGCAGTTCTTC.

This clone was observed a few times. The chain couples TRBV2 to TRBJ1-6; a possible D gene is TRBD1 (5 bases). The CDR3 runs to 16 residues. CDR1 and CDR2 from the germline V gene are SNHLY and FYNNEI. Trimming took 2 bases from V and 9 from J, leaving 17 bases between them. CDR3 in DNA: TGTGCCAGCAGTGAATTGGGGCAGACCCCCGGTTCACCCCTCCACTTT. It translates to CASSELGQTPGSPLHF.

The chain uses TRBV11-3 and TRBJ2-2, with TRBD2 identical over 9 bases. Germline CDR1 and CDR2: SGHNT and YENEEA. The junction had 4 bases not matched to a gene; V was cut back by 5 bases and J by 6 bases. This CDR3 is built from 14 residues. CDR3: CASSLGTSSGELFF. The CDR3 coding sequence is TGTGCCAGCAGCCTGGGGACTAGCTCCGGGGAGCTGTTTTTT.

The J gene is TRBJ2-4, the V gene TRBV29-1; D is perhaps TRBD1 (6 bases). The CDR3 sequence is 14 residues long. CDR1 is SQVTM and CDR2 is ANQGSEA in the germline V gene. The V and J ends lost 4 bases and 2 bases respectively, with 12 bases between them. CDR3 residues: CSVGTDFPKNIQYF. The DNA for the CDR3 is TGCAGCGTTGGGACAGACTTTCCCAAAAACATTCAGTACTTC.

V is TRBV4-1 and J is TRBJ2-5; 7 bases are a match to TRBD2. The V gene end was trimmed by 1 base and the J gene end by 3 bases; junction bases not matched to a gene: 8. CDR1 and CDR2 from the germline V gene are MGHRA and YSYEKL. This CDR3 is 16 amino acids long. The CDR3 coding sequence is TGCGCCAGCAGCCAAGTGGAGGGAGGGCCGGAAGAGACCCAGTACTTC. This codes for CASSQVEGGPEETQYF.

The chain links TRBV5-5 to TRBJ2-7; D might be TRBD1 (5 bases). There are 14 residues in the CDR3. Trimming took 4 bases from V and 0 from J, leaving 11 bases between them. The germline V gene has CDR1 SGHKS and CDR2 YYEKEE (reference sequence). CDR3 amino acids: CASSPYRPSYEQYF. The CDR3 bases are TGTGCCAGCAGCCCTTACAGGCCCTCCTACGAGCAGTACTTC.

The rearrangement links TRBV18 to TRBJ2-3; 8 bases are shared with TRBD2. From germline, CDR1 is KGHSH and CDR2 LQKENI. The CDR3 runs 16 residues. Trimming removed 0 bases from V and 3 bases from J; junction bases left unmatched: 5. The CDR3, as DNA: TGTGCCAGCTCACCACCCGGGACTAGTCTTACAGATACGCAGTATTTT. Residues: CASSPPGTSLTDTQYF.

This clone was seen once. This rearrangement joins TRBV5-4 to TRBJ2-5; 7 bases map to TRBD2. The CDR3 covers 15 residues. CDR1 and CDR2 from the germline V gene are SGHNT and YYREEE (reference sequence). V lost 4 bases, J lost 0 bases, and 6 bases stayed unmatched. This CDR3 reads CASSHQAGHQETQYF. In nucleotides, the CDR3 is TGTGCCAGCAGCCACCAAGCGGGACACCAAGAGACCCAGTACTTC.

J is TRBJ1-2 and V is TRBV7-9; TRBD1 aligns across 12 bases. The CDR3 length is 15 residues. The V gene's germline CDR1 is SEHNR and CDR2 FQNEAQ (reference sequence). Losses at the gene ends were 5 bases for V and 8 bases for J; bases not matched to a gene: 9. CDR3 loop: CASSHPGQGAWGYTF. The CDR3 bases are TGTGCCAGCAGCCACCCGGGACAGGGGGCGTGGGGCTACACCTTC.

V is TRBV6-5 and J is TRBJ2-1; 7 bases map to TRBD2. Germline V gene data show CDR1 as MNHEY and CDR2 as SVGAGI. This CDR3 comprises 14 residues. V dropped 2 bases and J dropped 9; count of bases not matched to a gene: 7. The CDR3 sequence: CASSYLAEKGEQFF. DNA for the CDR3: TGTGCCAGCAGTTACCTAGCGGAAAAGGGTGAGCAGTTCTTC.

The V gene is TRBV19, the J gene TRBJ1-2; D may be TRBD1 (5 bases). The CDR3 is 15 amino acids. Trimming pared 6 bases from V and 4 bases from J, leaving 18 bases between. Germline V gene data show CDR1 as LNHDA and CDR2 as SQIVND (reference sequence). CDR3 nucleotide sequence: TGTGCCAGTAGCATGAAGGGGAACGGCCGCTATGGCTACACCTTC. This translates into CASSMKGNGRYGYTF.

V gene TRBV20-1 combines with J gene TRBJ1-2; no reliable D call. Germline V gene sequence: CDR1 DFQATT, CDR2 SNEGSKA (reference sequence). The CDR3 contains 11 residues. V was trimmed by 4 bases and J by 5 bases, leaving 8 bases between them. In nucleotides, the CDR3 is TGCAGTGCTAAACTCGGATATGGCTACACCTTC. This translates into CSAKLGYGYTF.

For the CDR3, the DNA is TGTGCCAGCAGTAGCTCCGGACGTTCCTACGAGCAGTACTTC. Translated: CASSSSGRSYEQYF. The chain couples TRBV6-5 to TRBJ2-7; D not certain. Per the germline V gene, CDR1 is MNHEY and CDR2 is SVGAGI. The CDR3 is made up of 14 amino acids. Trimming pared 5 bases from V and 1 base from J, leaving 12 bases between.

The chain carries TRBV2 and TRBJ2-3; D is uncertain. The CDR3 spans 19 residues. V lost 5 bases to trimming and J lost 7 bases, with 31 bases between them. CDR1 and CDR2 (germline): SNHLY, FYNNEI. The CDR3, as DNA: TGTGCCAGCAGTATACTACCCTCACTGCCTGGTTCTGCGGCCAATACGCAGTATTTT. Protein product: CASSILPSLPGSAANTQYF.

This clone has only one observation. This chain links TRBV18 with TRBJ1-4, with TRBD1 as a possible D gene (5 bases). This CDR3 has 14 residues. The V and J ends lost 5 bases and 3 bases respectively, with 10 bases between them. Germline CDR1 is KGHSH and CDR2 is LQKENI. Here the CDR3 reads CASSIGTANEKLFF. CDR3 sequence (DNA): TGTGCCAGCTCAATCGGGACCGCTAATGAAAAACTGTTTTTT.

This sequence joins TRBV28 and TRBJ1-5; D uncertain. Looked up from germline, CDR1 is MDHEN and CDR2 is SYDVKM. Trimming left V 8 bases short and J 5 bases short, with 16 bases between. This CDR3 region has 14 residues. The CDR3 sequence is CASLGLWVDQPQHF. The CDR3 DNA reads TGTGCCAGCCTCGGGTTATGGGTGGATCAGCCCCAGCATTTT.

This chain connects TRBV3-1 (or the pseudogene TRBV3-2) to TRBJ2-7, with D unclear. This CDR3 is 12 amino acids long. V lost 7 bases and J 0 bases, leaving 7 bases between the germline ends. In germline, CDR1 is LGHDT, CDR2 YNNKEL (reference sequence). The CDR3 nucleotides are TGTGCCAGCACCTCGAGCTCCTACGAGCAGTACTTC. It specifies CASTSSSYEQYF.

The sample holds one count of this clone. The rearrangement links TRBV3-1 (or the pseudogene TRBV3-2) to TRBJ2-3, with 8 nucleotides matching TRBD1. V lost 0 bases and J lost 4; bases outside the gene matches: 6. The CDR3 runs to 16 residues. Germline V gene sequence: CDR1 LGHDT, CDR2 YNNKEL (reference sequence). The CDR3 region is CASSQDRGRRADTQYF. DNA for the CDR3: TGTGCCAGCAGCCAAGACAGGGGGCGCCGGGCAGATACGCAGTATTTT.

This chain uses TRBV24-1 with TRBJ2-7; 9 bases agree with TRBD1. Per germline, CDR1 KGHDR and CDR2 SFDVKD. The V gene end was trimmed by 1 base and the J gene end by 5 bases; junction bases not matched to a gene: 8. The CDR3 is 16 amino acids. The CDR3 sequence: CATSDFSGTGSNEQYF. The CDR3 nucleotides read TGTGCCACCAGTGATTTTTCCGGGACAGGGAGTAACGAGCAGTACTTC.

The chain is built from TRBV27 and TRBJ1-3; D gene unclear. The V gene lost 1 base and the J gene lost 4 bases, with 14 bases spanning the gap. Germline V gene lookup returns CDR1 MNHEY and CDR2 SMNVEV (reference sequence). This CDR3 region has 16 residues. CDR3 nucleotides: TGTGCCAGCAGTTTATTTCCGGCGGGAATCGGAAACACCATATATTTT. This codes for CASSLFPAGIGNTIYF.

The chain has TRBV18 and TRBJ1-1; the D gene is possibly TRBD1 (6 bases). Germline V CDR1 and CDR2: KGHSH, LQKENI. The CDR3 has 14 amino acids. V gave up 5 bases and J gave up 0 bases, with 10 bases separating them. This CDR3 reads CASSAGVMNTEAFF. For the CDR3, the DNA is TGTGCCAGCTCAGCAGGGGTGATGAACACTGAAGCTTTCTTT.